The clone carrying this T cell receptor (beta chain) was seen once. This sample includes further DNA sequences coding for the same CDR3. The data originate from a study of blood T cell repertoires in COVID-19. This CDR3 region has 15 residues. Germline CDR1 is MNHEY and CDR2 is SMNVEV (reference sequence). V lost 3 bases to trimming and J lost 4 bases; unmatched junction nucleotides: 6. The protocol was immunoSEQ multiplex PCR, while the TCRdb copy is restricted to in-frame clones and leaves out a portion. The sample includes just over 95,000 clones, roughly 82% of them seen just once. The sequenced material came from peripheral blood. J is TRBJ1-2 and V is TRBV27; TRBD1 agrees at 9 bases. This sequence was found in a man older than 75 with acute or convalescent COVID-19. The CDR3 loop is CASSLKTGGGYGYTF. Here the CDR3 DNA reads TGTGCCAGCAGTTTGAAGACAGGGGGGGGCTATGGCTACACCTTC.